The 16 T cell receptor beta chains reported below all come from one sample, sequenced in a study of OX40 agonist ivuxolimab in advanced cancers. TCRdb keeps only in-frame clones here, not all; method: immunoSEQ multiplex PCR. The sample carries about 24,000 clones, approximately 88% recorded once. Sequencing used CD4+ or CD8+ T cells sorted from blood, obtained in a trial of the OX40 agonist ivuxolimab. These receptors all come from an adult with an advanced solid tumor such as melanoma, head and neck, liver or kidney cancer.

This rearrangement joins TRBV27 to TRBJ2-7, with 10 positions matching TRBD2. V shed 6 bases, J shed 2 bases, and the junction held 4 bases outside the gene matches. The CDR3 runs 14 residues. From germline, CDR1 is MNHEY and CDR2 SMNVEV (reference sequence). In nucleotides, the CDR3 is TGTGCCAGCAGAATGCTAGCGGGAGCCTACGAGCAGTACTTC. Residues: CASRMLAGAYEQYF.

The chain recombines TRBV4-3 with TRBJ2-1; D is possibly TRBD2 (5 bases). The CDR3 spans 15 residues. Deletions cut 1 base from V and 0 bases from J, with 7 bases between. Germline CDR1 LGHNA, CDR2 YSLEER. The CDR3 DNA follows: TGCGCCAGCAGCCAAGGGAGCGGCTCCTACAATGAGCAGTTCTTC. Amino acid sequence: CASSQGSGSYNEQFF.

This clone was counted a few times. The V and J genes are TRBV5-8 and TRBJ1-5; 9 positions match TRBD1. CDR3 length: 16 residues. Looked up from germline, CDR1 is SGHTS and CDR2 is YDEGEE. V lost 1 base and J lost 4; bases outside the gene matches: 6. DNA for the CDR3: TGTGCCAGCAGCTTGCTCCGGACAGGGGCGAATCAGCCCCAGCATTTT. It yields the protein CASSLLRTGANQPQHF.

This chain uses TRBV19 with TRBJ2-2; TRBD1 aligns across 9 bases. Per the germline V gene, CDR1 is LNHDA and CDR2 is SQIVND (reference sequence). V trimming: 3 bases; J trimming: 6 bases; junction bases outside the gene matches: 2. The CDR3 length is 14 residues. In DNA, the CDR3 is TGTGCCAGTAGTATCGGGACAGGGTCCGGGGAGCTGTTTTTT. Translating it yields CASSIGTGSGELFF.

The rearrangement links TRBV27 to TRBJ2-1; D is undetermined. Germline V CDR1 and CDR2: MNHEY, SMNVEV (reference sequence). The V end was cut by 6 bases, the J end by 6 bases, with 15 bases between. This CDR3 is built from 14 residues. CDR3 nucleotides: TGTGCCAGCAGCCCGAGGTCTGTCATCAATGAGCAGTTCTTC. Amino acids: CASSPRSVINEQFF.

In its sample, this clone was seen once. The chain employs TRBV7-9 and TRBJ2-1; 11 nucleotides match TRBD2. CDR3 size: 16 residues. Germline loops: CDR1 SEHNR, CDR2 FQNEAQ (reference sequence). With V trimmed by 6 bases and J by 8 bases, 12 bases remained unmatched. The CDR3 DNA reads as TGTGCCAGCAGGAAACCGGGACTAGCGGTATCGGATGAGCAGTTCTTC. Amino acids: CASRKPGLAVSDEQFF.

V gene TRBV14 combines with J gene TRBJ2-5, with 11 positions matching TRBD1. CDR3 length: 18 residues. The germline V gene encodes CDR1 SGHDN and CDR2 FVKESK. The V and J ends lost 0 bases and 7 bases, in that order; junction bases with no gene match: 13. Written as DNA, the CDR3 is TGTGCCAGCAGCCAAGATTTCCTGGGACAGGGGGTTCAGGGGACCCAGTACTTC. The encoded protein is CASSQDFLGQGVQGTQYF.

This sequence joins TRBV9 and TRBJ2-6; D tentatively reads TRBD1 or TRBD2 (5 bases each). The V end lost 0 bases, the J end lost 0 bases, and 10 bases lay between the germline ends. CDR1 and CDR2 (germline): SGDLS, YYNGEE. This CDR3 is 17 amino acids long. The CDR3 loop reads CASSVGTGRSGANVLTF. The CDR3 DNA reads TGTGCCAGCAGCGTAGGCACGGGGCGCTCTGGGGCCAACGTCCTGACTTTC.

CDR3 nucleotides: TGTGCCAGCAGCCAAGAGACGCAGGGATATTATCAGCCCCAGCATTTT. It yields the protein CASSQETQGYYQPQHF. V is TRBV4-2 and J is TRBJ1-5; TRBD1 might be the D (5 bases). The CDR3 covers 16 residues. The V and J ends lost 0 bases and 5 bases respectively, with 14 bases between them. The germline V gene has CDR1 LGHNA and CDR2 YNFKEQ.

V is TRBV10-3 and J is TRBJ1-1, with 8 bases fitting TRBD1. CDR1 and CDR2 (germline): ENHRY, SYGVKD. The CDR3 is 14 amino acids. Trimming at V came to 5 bases and at J to 6 bases, leaving 8 bases not matched to a gene. The CDR3 DNA reads TGTGCCATCAGTAACTCCAGGGGGCGTGCTGAAGCTTTCTTT. Its translation: CAISNSRGRAEAFF.

The CDR3 nucleotides read TGTGCCAGTGCTCCGCAGGGACCTACAATGAGGCAGTTCTTC. Amino acid sequence: CASAPQGPTMRQFF. This chain joins TRBV28 and TRBJ2-1; TRBD1 or TRBD2 may be the D gene (5 bases each). Per germline, CDR1 MDHEN and CDR2 SYDVKM. The CDR3 is 14 residues long. Trimming took 9 bases from V and 12 from J, leaving 24 bases between them.

This chain uses TRBV4-1 with TRBJ1-2, with TRBD1 matching 7 bases. Germline lookup yields CDR1 MGHRA and CDR2 YSYEKL. The CDR3 covers 14 residues. Trimming cost V 0 bases and J 5 bases; bases outside gene matches: 3. The CDR3: CASSQDGTAYGYTF. The CDR3 DNA reads TGCGCCAGCAGCCAAGATGGGACAGCTTATGGCTACACCTTC.

The rearrangement joins TRBV11-2 to TRBJ2-3; 9 bases are shared with TRBD2. Germline-derived CDR1 and CDR2 are SGHAT and FQNNGV. This CDR3 is built from 16 residues. The J segment lost 2 bases and the V segment lost 2 bases, leaving 5 bases of the junction unmatched. Here the CDR3 DNA reads TGTGCCAGCAGCTTAAGACTAGCGGAGCTCACAGATACGCAGTATTTT. Its protein product is CASSLRLAELTDTQYF. Looking up the rest from reference TRBV11-2 and TRBJ2-3 gives the full variable domain: EAGVAQSPRYKIIEKRQSVAFWCNPISGHATLYWYQQILGQGPKLLIQFQNNGVVDDSQLPKDRFSAERLKGVDSTLKIQPAKLEDSAVYLCASSLRLAELTDTQYFGPGTRLTVL.

The table lists this clone with a count of one. V usage is TRBV9 and J usage is TRBJ2-1; 12 nucleotides agree with TRBD2. The CDR3 extends over 19 amino acids. Looked up from germline, CDR1 is SGDLS and CDR2 is YYNGEE. Trimming took 4 bases from V and 4 from J; bases not matched to a gene: 15. CDR3 residues: CASSPKPPGGTSGYNEQFF. CDR3 in DNA: TGTGCCAGCAGCCCCAAACCCCCGGGCGGGACTAGCGGGTACAATGAGCAGTTCTTC.

This chain connects TRBV15 to TRBJ2-1; D not resolved. The CDR3 has 14 amino acids. Germline values: CDR1 LNHNV, CDR2 YYDKDF (reference sequence). Trimming cost V 0 bases and J 6 bases, with 9 bases left between them. CDR3 sequence: CATSREVRFNEQFF. The CDR3 nucleotides are TGTGCCACCAGCAGAGAGGTGCGGTTCAATGAGCAGTTCTTC.

The gene calls are TRBV5-5 and TRBJ2-7; 7 nucleotides match TRBD1. Germline CDR1 and CDR2: SGHKS and YYEKEE (reference sequence). The CDR3 covers 15 residues. Trimming at V came to 1 base and at J to 1 base, leaving 5 bases not matched to a gene. Here the CDR3 reads CASSLLRTGSYEQYF. The CDR3 nucleotides read TGTGCCAGCAGCTTGCTCCGGACAGGATCCTACGAGCAGTACTTC.